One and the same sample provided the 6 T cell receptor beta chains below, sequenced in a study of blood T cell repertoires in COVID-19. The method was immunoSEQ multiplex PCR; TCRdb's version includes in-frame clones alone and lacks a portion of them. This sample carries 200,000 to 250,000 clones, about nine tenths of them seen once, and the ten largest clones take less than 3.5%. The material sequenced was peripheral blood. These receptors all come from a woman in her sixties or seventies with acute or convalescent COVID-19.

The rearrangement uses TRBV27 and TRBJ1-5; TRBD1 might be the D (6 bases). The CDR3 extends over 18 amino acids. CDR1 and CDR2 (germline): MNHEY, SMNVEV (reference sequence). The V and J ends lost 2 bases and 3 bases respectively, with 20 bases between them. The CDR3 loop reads CASSLSYPGTRLNQPQHF. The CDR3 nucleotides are TGTGCCAGCAGTTTAAGTTATCCCGGGACAAGACTCAATCAGCCCCAGCATTTT.

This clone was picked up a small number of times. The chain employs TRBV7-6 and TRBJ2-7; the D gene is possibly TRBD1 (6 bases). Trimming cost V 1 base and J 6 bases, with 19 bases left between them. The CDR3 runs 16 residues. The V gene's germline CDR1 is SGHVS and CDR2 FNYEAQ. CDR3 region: CASSLELGATNLEQYF. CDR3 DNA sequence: TGTGCCAGCAGCTTAGAATTGGGGGCCACTAACCTCGAGCAGTACTTC. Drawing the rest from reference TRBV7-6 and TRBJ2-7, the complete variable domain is GAGVSQSPRYKVTKRGQDVALRCDPISGHVSLYWYRQALGQGPEFLTYFNYEAQQDKSGLPNDRFSAERPEGSISTLTIQRTEQRDSAMYRCASSLELGATNLEQYFGPGTRLTVT.

The CDR3 nucleotides are TGTGCTCCAGAGGCAGGGGCATCTATAGGGGGCTACACCTTC. As protein: CAPEAGASIGGYTF. The V gene is TRBV25-1, the J gene TRBJ1-2; D possibly corresponds to TRBD1 (6 bases). CDR1 MGHDK and CDR2 SYGVNS come from the germline V gene. The CDR3 spans 14 residues.

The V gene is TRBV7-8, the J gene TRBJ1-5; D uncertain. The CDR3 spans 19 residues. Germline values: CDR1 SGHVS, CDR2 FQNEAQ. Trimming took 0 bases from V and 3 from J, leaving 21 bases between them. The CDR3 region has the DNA TGTGCCAGCAGCTTAGCAACTCGCGATTCCGGGAATCTCAATCAGCCCCAGCATTTT. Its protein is CASSLATRDSGNLNQPQHF.

The CDR3 nucleotides read TGTGCCAGCTCACCAGCGGTGATCACTGAAGCTTTCTTT. Its translation: CASSPAVITEAFF. V and J are TRBV18 and TRBJ1-1, with D hard to call. Germline loops: CDR1 KGHSH, CDR2 LQKENI. V lost 2 bases, J lost 4 bases, and 8 bases lay in between. The CDR3 length is 13 residues.

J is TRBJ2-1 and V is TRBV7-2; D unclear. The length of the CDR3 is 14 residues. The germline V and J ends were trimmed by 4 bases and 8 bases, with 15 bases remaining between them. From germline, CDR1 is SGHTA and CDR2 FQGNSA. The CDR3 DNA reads TGTGCCAGCAGCTCGACACCGGTCATGGATGAGCAGTTCTTC. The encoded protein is CASSSTPVMDEQFF.